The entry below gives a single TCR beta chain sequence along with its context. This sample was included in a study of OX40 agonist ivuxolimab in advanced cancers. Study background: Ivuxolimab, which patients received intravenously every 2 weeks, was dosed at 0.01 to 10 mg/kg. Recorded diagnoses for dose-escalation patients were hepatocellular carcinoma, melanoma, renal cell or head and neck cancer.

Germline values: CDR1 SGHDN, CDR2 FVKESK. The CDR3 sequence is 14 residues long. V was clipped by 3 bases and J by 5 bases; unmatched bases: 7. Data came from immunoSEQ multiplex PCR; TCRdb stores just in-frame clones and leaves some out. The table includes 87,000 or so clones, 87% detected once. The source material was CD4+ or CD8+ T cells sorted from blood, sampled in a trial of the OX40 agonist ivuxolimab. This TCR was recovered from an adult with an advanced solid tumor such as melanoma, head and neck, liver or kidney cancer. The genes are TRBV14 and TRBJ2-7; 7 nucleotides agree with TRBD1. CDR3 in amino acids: CASSHPTGWDEQYF. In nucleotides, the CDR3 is TGTGCCAGCAGCCATCCGACAGGGTGGGACGAGCAGTACTTC.